This entry describes one TCR beta chain. This sample is part of a study of blood T cells in healthy people across ages. Sample-barcoded 5' priming and a J-beta primer mix drove a second PCR of 7 to 11 cycles. One entry per CDR3 protein results from TCRdb running MiXCR on the 5' RACE reads. The sample has about a million distinct CDR3 sequences, just over 50% seen once. CDR1 and CDR2 from the germline V gene are LGHNA and YSLEER. This CDR3 contains 15 residues. The ends were cut back, 0 bases at V and 9 bases at J, with 15 bases in the middle. This chain uses TRBV4-3 with TRBJ2-4; D is possibly TRBD2 (7 bases). Source material: blood. This receptor was identified in an older woman in good health. The chain's CDR3 is CASSQDPTRGGIQYF. The CDR3 region has the DNA TGCGCCAGCAGCCAAGATCCGACTAGGGGGGGCATTCAGTACTTC.